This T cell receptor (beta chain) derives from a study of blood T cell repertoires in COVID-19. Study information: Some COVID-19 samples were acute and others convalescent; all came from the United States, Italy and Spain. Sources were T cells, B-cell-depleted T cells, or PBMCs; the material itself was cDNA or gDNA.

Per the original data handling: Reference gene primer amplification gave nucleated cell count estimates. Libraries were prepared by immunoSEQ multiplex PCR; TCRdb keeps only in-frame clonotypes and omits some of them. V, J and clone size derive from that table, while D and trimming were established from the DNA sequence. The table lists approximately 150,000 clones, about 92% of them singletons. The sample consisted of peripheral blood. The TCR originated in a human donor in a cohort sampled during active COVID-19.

The CDR3 loop reads CASSSTGGSGYTF. The DNA for the CDR3 is TGTGCCAGCAGTTCGACAGGGGGCTCCGGCTACACCTTC. The genes are TRBV11-2 and TRBJ1-2, with 10 bases matching TRBD1. This CDR3 contains 13 residues. V shed 6 bases and J 8 bases; nucleotides not matched to a gene: 6. Germline V CDR1 and CDR2: SGHAT, FQNNGV.